The T cell receptor beta chain under discussion was sequenced for a study of identical twins (dated by TCRdb to about 2016). Regarding the research as a whole: TCR alpha and beta repertoires from monozygotic twins, unrelated adults of various ages and cord blood were deep-sequenced to test whether fetal clonotypes persist. To rule out contamination, the twin experiments were replicated at different times with different library preparation protocols.

Cut back by 1 base and 8 bases, the V and J ends lie 11 bases apart. CDR1 and CDR2 were assigned from the germline V gene (reference sequence) as LGHDT and YNNKEL. The CDR3 holds 14 amino acids from the cysteine to the phenylalanine. CDR3 DNA only is kept here, 42 bases in frame from base 1. The study at large found these results: Abundant cord blood beta clonotypes had fewer insertions, young adult naive repertoires showed a similar but weaker trend, and memory repertoires showed no such trend. Compared with coincidental sharing between unrelated individuals, out-of-frame TCR alpha sequences shared between twins had an excess of sequences with low generation probability. Because the same donors could not be followed over many years, the conclusions depended on cross-sectional statistical analysis. In beta out-of-frame sequences, excess twin sharing was weaker, because having fewer shared sequences lowered the signal-to-noise ratio. In monozygotic twins, recombination models systematically underestimated out-of-frame TCR alpha sharing, but the models matched the sharing seen between unrelated individuals. Invariant T cells such as MAIT and iNKT could partly confound zero-insertion analyses, though diverse VJ usage argued against this for most clonotypes.

This clonotype was found a few times. The antigen it binds to is not known. No clone much larger than this one lies a single base away; base qualities are absent. Only healthy Caucasian donors were included. The twin cohort comprised three pairs of female monozygotic twins, all aged roughly 18 to 30 years. The RNA used for TCR libraries was isolated from peripheral blood mononuclear cells. The receptor library was made with 5' RACE. Sequencing used an Illumina HiSeq 2000. Template switching added a universal primer binding site, and the final cDNA carried a unique molecular identifier that allowed TCR cDNA molecules to be counted accurately. First-strand cDNA for TCR alpha and beta chains was synthesized from specific primers in the conserved constant-segment region. To control for contamination, each cDNA library was double barcoded with a SMART-Mk sample barcode plus Illumina barcodes. TruSeq adapter sequences along with Illumina sample barcodes were introduced in two successive PCR steps. The TCR alpha and beta cDNA libraries were sequenced on the Illumina HiSeq platform using custom primers. The paper's processing steps were these. Raw reads were processed with MiGEC to extract unique molecular identifiers, and MiXCR was used to determine CDR3 positions. Recombination models were inferred per individual with the repgenHMM and IGoR tools using an EM algorithm. The analysis of shared clonotypes was done with the tcR package in R, with sharing normalized by the product of cloneset sizes. To study raw recombination without the effects of thymic and clonal selection, out-of-frame nonproductive sequences were analyzed. In-frame beta chains were kept once TCRdb had trimmed the public reads at Q25 with fastp and called clones with MiXCR. Rows with one shared CDR3 protein collapse into an entry with the most common genes and DNA. These V and J calls are TCRdb output, not the study's own analysis. This sample comprises about 920,000 distinct CDR3 sequences, around an eighth of them detected only once. The ten largest clonotypes hold about 1.5% of the sample.

The same sample was also used in a study of yellow fever vaccine responses in identical twins. From the second report: According to the authors, in identical twins the way T cells responded to vaccination appeared partly convergent and partly personalized. Focusing on identical twins, the study followed the T cell clones that responded to the vaccine, and did so with precision.

The rearrangement combines TRBV3-1 with TRBJ2-2; TRBD1 might be the D gene, on 5 matching bases. The source of this sequence is a woman aged 18-29 years in good health. Sequencing was performed on PBMCs. The DNA sequence follows: TGTGCCAGCAGCCAAGCCCCAGGGCTGGGGGAGCTGTTTTTT. This translates into CASSQAPGLGELFF. The CDR3, completed at both ends by the reference TRBV3-1 and TRBJ2-2 genes, gives the full variable domain DTAVSQTPKYLVTQMGNDKSIKCEQNLGHDTMYWYKQDSKKFLKIMFSYNNKELIINETVPNRFSPKSPDKAHLNLHINSLELGDSAVYFCASSQAPGLGELFFGEGSRLTVL.